The T cell receptor (beta chain) described here comes from a study of blood T cell repertoires in COVID-19. Study in general: PBMCs, B-cell-depleted T cells, or T cells were the source of the cDNA or gDNA that made up the material.

Sequenced by immunoSEQ multiplex PCR; TCRdb stores in-frame clones only, minus some. The sample includes 150,000 to 200,000 clones, about 84% of them seen just once. The CDR3 contains 15 residues. The V gene's germline CDR1 is SGDLS and CDR2 YYNGEE. J gave up 2 bases and V 0 bases, and 4 bases lay outside the gene matches. The study drew participants aged about 18 to 90 years from about two dozen US areas. Symptom resolution, clearance, or two negative PCRs marked the recovered donors of Cohort 3. This clone was counted a few times. Other DNA sequences of this sample code for an identical CDR3. The clonotype was recovered from a man aged 35-49 years who had recovered from COVID-19. The chain has TRBV9 and TRBJ1-2, with 7 bases aligning to TRBD1. Sequencing was carried out using PBMCs or T cells enriched from blood (not recorded which). The CDR3 spells CASSVDPGGNYGYTF. CDR3 coding DNA: TGTGCCAGCAGCGTAGATCCAGGGGGAAACTATGGCTACACCTTC.